The 12 T cell receptor beta chains in this list originate from one sample, sequenced in a study of early stage breast cancer tumors. TCRdb keeps only in-frame clones here, not all; method: immunoSEQ multiplex PCR. The sample has about 11,000 clones; about 73% are singletons. The source material was breast tumor tissue. The receptor source for this set is a person aged 35-49 years with breast cancer.

The chain joins TRBV19 to TRBJ2-1, with 9 bases identical to TRBD2. CDR3 size: 14 residues. Germline V gene data show CDR1 as LNHDA and CDR2 as SQIVND (reference sequence). V trimming: 10 bases; J trimming: 7 bases; junction bases outside the gene matches: 11. DNA of the CDR3: TGTGCCACCAAACGGGGACTAGCAGGTAATGAGCAGTTCTTC. Its translation is CATKRGLAGNEQFF.

By sample fraction, this clone is medium-sized. V and J are TRBV2 and TRBJ2-1; D perhaps matches TRBD2 (6 bases). The length of the CDR3 is 12 residues. The germline gives CDR1 SNHLY, CDR2 FYNNEI. V gave up 6 bases and J gave up 6 bases, with 9 bases separating them. CDR3 sequence: CASSAGLNEQFF. The CDR3 nucleotides read TGTGCCAGCAGCGCGGGACTCAATGAGCAGTTCTTC.

This clone was detected only once. The rearrangement links TRBV30 to TRBJ1-2; D not certain. The CDR3 is 14 residues long. The ends were cut back, 5 bases at V and 3 bases at J, with 16 bases in the middle. Germline values: CDR1 GTSNPN, CDR2 SVGIG (reference sequence). In DNA form, the CDR3 reads TGTGCCTGGGTTCGGATGGATCATGACTATGGCTACACCTTC. It encodes CAWVRMDHDYGYTF.

Note on this clone: The junction differs from germline at one of its ends, possibly a read error. This chain connects TRBV7-2 to TRBJ2-4; D is uncertain. The CDR3 covers 11 residues. Germline-derived CDR1 and CDR2 are SGHTA and FQGNSA. The CDR3 spells CASSLGALLVF. The CDR3 bases are TGTGCCAGCAGCTTAGGCGCCCTGCTGGTCTTC.

The CDR3 loop is CASSGRGADTQYF. For the CDR3, the DNA is TGTGCCAGCAGCGGAAGAGGGGCAGATACGCAGTATTTT. The chain carries TRBV5-4 and TRBJ2-3; D tentatively reads TRBD1 or TRBD2 (5 bases each). Trimming cost V 4 bases and J 4 bases, with 10 bases left between them. This CDR3 comprises 13 residues. The germline V gene has CDR1 SGHNT and CDR2 YYREEE (reference sequence).

The chain employs TRBV30 and TRBJ2-1; 11 bases fit TRBD2. The V segment lost 0 bases and the J segment 5 bases; nucleotides outside the gene matches: 3. The germline CDR1 and CDR2 sequences are GTSNPN and SVGIG (reference sequence). The CDR3 runs to 15 residues. Written as DNA, the CDR3 is TGTGCCTGGAGTGTGAAACTAGCGGGGGACAATGAGCAGTTCTTC. This sequence encodes CAWSVKLAGDNEQFF.

The chain uses TRBV19 and TRBJ2-7; a weak D match, TRBD1 (6 bases). The germline gives CDR1 LNHDA, CDR2 SQIVND (reference sequence). CDR3 length: 11 residues. Trimming cost V 4 bases and J 13 bases, with 14 bases left between them. The CDR3 region is CASSSLGQTYF. In DNA form, the CDR3 reads TGTGCCAGTAGTAGCCTAGGACAGACCTACTTC.

The chain uses TRBV5-1 and TRBJ2-5; 12 bases line up with TRBD2. CDR1 and CDR2 (germline): SGHRS, YFSETQ. The CDR3 has 14 amino acids. The junction had 3 bases not matched to a gene; V was cut back by 4 bases and J by 5 bases. The CDR3 region has the DNA TGCGCCAGCAGCCCTCTAGCGGGGGGGGAGACCCAGTACTTC. It encodes CASSPLAGGETQYF.

The rearrangement joins TRBV5-7 to TRBJ2-7; unclear D gene. TRBV5-7 is known as an ORF, though its function is uncertain. The V end lost 4 bases, the J end lost 0 bases, and 14 bases lay between the germline ends. CDR3 size: 15 residues. The CDR3 loop reads CASSPESSSSYEQYF. As DNA, the CDR3 is TGTGCCAGCAGCCCGGAATCCTCGAGCTCCTACGAGCAGTACTTC.

For this clone: Its ends do not fully match the called genes, so a read error is possible. The V and J genes are TRBV7-7 and TRBJ2-5; D gene unclear. This CDR3 is built from 14 residues. Germline assignment: CDR1 SSHAT and CDR2 FNYEAQ (reference sequence). This CDR3 is CASSPLLPGETQYF. In DNA form, the CDR3 reads TGTGCTAGCAGCCCTCTCCTTCCGGGAGAGACCCAGTACTTC. The entire variable domain, with the rest obtained from reference TRBV7-7 and TRBJ2-5, is as follows: GAGVSQSPRYKVTKRGQDVTLRCDPISSHATLYWYQQALGQGPEFLTYFNYEAQPDKSGLPSDRFSAERPEGSISTLTIQRTEQRDSAMYRCASSPLLPGETQYFGPGTRLLVL.

The chain has TRBV6-4 and TRBJ1-2, with 11 bases matching TRBD1. Germline CDR1 is MRHNA and CDR2 is SNTAGT. The V segment lost 3 bases and the J segment 7 bases; nucleotides outside the gene matches: 4. This CDR3 comprises 14 residues. The CDR3: CASSERTGGRGYTF. CDR3 DNA sequence: TGTGCCAGCAGTGAAAGGACAGGGGGCCGTGGCTACACCTTC.

The V gene is TRBV5-1, the J gene TRBJ2-1, with D perhaps being TRBD1 or TRBD2 (5 bases each). Germline V gene sequence: CDR1 SGHRS, CDR2 YFSETQ. CDR3 length: 14 residues. Trimming removed 3 bases from V and 5 bases from J, with 12 bases in between. CDR3 in DNA: TGCGCCAGCAGCTGGGACGTCCCTAACAATGAGCAGTTCTTC. Its translation is CASSWDVPNNEQFF. The full variable domain, completed using reference TRBV5-1 and TRBJ2-1, is KAGVTQTPRYLIKTRGQQVTLSCSPISGHRSVSWYQQTPGQGLQFLFEYFSETQRNKGNFPGRFSGRQFSNSRSEMNVSTLELGDSALYLCASSWDVPNNEQFFGPGTRLTVL.